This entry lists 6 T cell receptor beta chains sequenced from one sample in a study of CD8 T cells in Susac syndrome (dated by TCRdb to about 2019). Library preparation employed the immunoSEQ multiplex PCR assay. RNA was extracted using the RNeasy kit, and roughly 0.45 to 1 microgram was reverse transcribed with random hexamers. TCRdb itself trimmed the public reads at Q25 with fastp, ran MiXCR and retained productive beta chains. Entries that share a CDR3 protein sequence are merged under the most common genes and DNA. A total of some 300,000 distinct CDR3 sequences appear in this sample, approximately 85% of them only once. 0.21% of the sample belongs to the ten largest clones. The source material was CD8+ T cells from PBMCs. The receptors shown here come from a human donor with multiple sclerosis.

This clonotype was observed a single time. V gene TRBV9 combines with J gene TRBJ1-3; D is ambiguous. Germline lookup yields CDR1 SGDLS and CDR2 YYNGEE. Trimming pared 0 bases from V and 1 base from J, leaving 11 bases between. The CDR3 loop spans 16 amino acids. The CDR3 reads CASSVGGSKSGNTIYF. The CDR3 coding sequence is TGTGCCAGCAGCGTAGGAGGGTCGAAATCTGGAAACACCATATATTTT.

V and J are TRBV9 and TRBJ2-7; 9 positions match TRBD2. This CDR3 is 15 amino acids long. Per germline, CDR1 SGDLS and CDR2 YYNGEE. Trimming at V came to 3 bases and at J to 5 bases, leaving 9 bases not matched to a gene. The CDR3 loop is CASSDSGRIGDEQYF. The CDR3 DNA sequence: TGTGCCAGCAGCGATAGCGGGAGAATCGGAGACGAGCAGTACTTC.

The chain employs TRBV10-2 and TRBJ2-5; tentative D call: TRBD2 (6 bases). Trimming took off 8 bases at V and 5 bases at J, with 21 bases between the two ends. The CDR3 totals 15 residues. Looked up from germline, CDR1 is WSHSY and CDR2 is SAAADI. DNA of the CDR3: TGCGCCAGCCGCGGCGGGGAGAGGGAGGTCGAGACCCAGTACTTC. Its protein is CASRGGEREVETQYF.

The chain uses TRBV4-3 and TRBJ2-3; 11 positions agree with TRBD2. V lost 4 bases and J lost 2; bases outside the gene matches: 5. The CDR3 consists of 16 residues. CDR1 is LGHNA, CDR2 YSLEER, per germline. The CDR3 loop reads CASSRLSGRATDTQYF. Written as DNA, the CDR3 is TGCGCCAGCAGCCGCCTTAGCGGGAGGGCCACAGATACGCAGTATTTT.

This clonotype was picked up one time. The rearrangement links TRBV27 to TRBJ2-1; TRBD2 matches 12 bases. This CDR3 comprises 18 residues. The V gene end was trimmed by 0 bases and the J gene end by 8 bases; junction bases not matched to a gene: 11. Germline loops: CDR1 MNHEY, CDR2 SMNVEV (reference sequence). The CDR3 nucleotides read TGTGCCAGCAGTTTATCGAGCGCTAGCGGGAGGGTAAAGGATGAGCAGTTCTTC. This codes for CASSLSSASGRVKDEQFF.

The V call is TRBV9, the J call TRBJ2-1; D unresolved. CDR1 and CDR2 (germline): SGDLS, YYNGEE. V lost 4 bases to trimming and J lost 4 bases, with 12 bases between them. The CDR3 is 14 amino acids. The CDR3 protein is CASSFLPEYNEQFF. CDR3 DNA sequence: TGTGCCAGCAGCTTCCTGCCAGAATACAATGAGCAGTTCTTC.